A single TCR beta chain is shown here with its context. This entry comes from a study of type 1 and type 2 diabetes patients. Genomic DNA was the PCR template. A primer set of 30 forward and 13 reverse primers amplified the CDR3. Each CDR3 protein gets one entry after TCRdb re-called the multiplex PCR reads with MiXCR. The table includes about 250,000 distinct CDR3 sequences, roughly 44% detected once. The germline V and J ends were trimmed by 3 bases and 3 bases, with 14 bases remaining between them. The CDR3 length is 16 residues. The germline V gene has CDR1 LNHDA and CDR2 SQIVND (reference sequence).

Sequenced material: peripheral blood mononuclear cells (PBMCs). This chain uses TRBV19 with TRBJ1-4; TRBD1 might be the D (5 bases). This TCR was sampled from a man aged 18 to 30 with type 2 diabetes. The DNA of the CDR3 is TGTGCCAGTAGTATGATTAAGGGGTGGCCTAATGAAAAACTGTTTTTT. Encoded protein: CASSMIKGWPNEKLFF.